The 20 T cell receptor beta chains in this list originate from one sample, sequenced in a study of control samples from healthy donors and cancer patients. TCRdb's copy holds only in-frame clones and misses some; the assay was immunoSEQ multiplex PCR. The profile shows about 160,000 clones, under 95% of them singletons. Sample: blood. These receptors were collected from a man younger than 35 in good health.

The chain links TRBV7-2 to TRBJ1-2; D is possibly TRBD1 (6 bases). The V gene lost 2 bases and the J gene lost 3 bases, with 19 bases spanning the gap. The CDR3 totals 17 residues. CDR1 is SGHTA and CDR2 is FQGNSA in the germline V gene. DNA for the CDR3: TGTGCCAGCAGCTTACAGGGCGGGGGCCTCGGAGACTATGGCTACACCTTC. Encoded protein: CASSLQGGGLGDYGYTF.

A word on this clone: In the same sample, other DNA sequences code for this CDR3. The chain links TRBV12-3 or TRBV12-4 to TRBJ1-5, with no clear D. V shed 6 bases and J shed 2 bases, with 5 bases lying between them. The CDR3 is made up of 12 amino acids. In DNA form, the CDR3 reads TGTGCCAGCAGCCCCGGCAATCAGCCCCAGCATTTT. This translates into CASSPGNQPQHF.

The rearrangement links TRBV30 to TRBJ2-1; maybe TRBD2 (6 bases). The CDR3 consists of 15 residues. The V gene lost 2 bases and the J gene lost 2 bases, with 13 bases spanning the gap. The germline V gene encodes CDR1 GTSNPN and CDR2 SVGIG (reference sequence). The CDR3 here is CAWSRAGRTYNEQFF. CDR3 in DNA: TGTGCCTGGAGTCGTGCGGGAAGAACCTACAATGAGCAGTTCTTC.

The rearrangement uses TRBV19 and TRBJ1-5; the D is unclear. The CDR3 loop spans 13 amino acids. CDR1 is LNHDA and CDR2 is SQIVND in the germline V gene (reference sequence). V lost 5 bases and J 5 bases, leaving 10 bases between the germline ends. The CDR3 sequence is CASSAQKYQPQHF. As DNA, the CDR3 is TGTGCCAGTAGTGCTCAGAAGTATCAGCCCCAGCATTTT.

The chain links TRBV10-3 to TRBJ2-5; 14 positions agree with TRBD2. The germline V gene encodes CDR1 ENHRY and CDR2 SYGVKD. V trimming: 6 bases; J trimming: 1 base; junction bases outside the gene matches: 16. This CDR3 is 20 amino acids long. DNA of the CDR3: TGTGCCATCAGCCAGGCAGAGGGACTAGCGGGAGTTGGCCCCCAAGAGACCCAGTACTTC. Translation gives CAISQAEGLAGVGPQETQYF.

The J gene is TRBJ2-7, the V gene TRBV9; 9 nucleotides agree with TRBD1. The CDR3 covers 16 residues. CDR1 is SGDLS, CDR2 YYNGEE, per germline. J was trimmed by 4 bases and V by 3 bases; bases with no gene match: 11. CDR3 sequence reads: CASSATGQGGVYEQYF. CDR3 DNA sequence: TGTGCCAGCAGCGCAACGGGACAGGGCGGGGTTTACGAGCAGTACTTC.

The chain is built from TRBV3-1 (or the pseudogene TRBV3-2) and TRBJ1-1; unclear D gene. Germline assignment: CDR1 LGHDT and CDR2 YNNKEL (reference sequence). Between the trimmed V and J ends, which lost 1 base and 5 bases, there was a span of 8 bases. This CDR3 has 13 amino acids. The DNA for the CDR3 is TGTGCCAGCAGCCAAGTAGCGGAGACTGAAGCTTTCTTT. Encoded protein: CASSQVAETEAFF.

The rearrangement joins TRBV28 to TRBJ1-6; weak D call: TRBD1 (5 bases). Germline V gene data show CDR1 as MDHEN and CDR2 as SYDVKM. This CDR3 spans 16 amino acids. V lost 3 bases and J lost 5, with 14 bases in between. CDR3 region: CASSLDLTEDNSPLHF. CDR3 sequence (DNA): TGTGCCAGCAGTTTGGATTTGACAGAAGATAATTCACCCCTCCACTTT.

This sequence joins TRBV7-2 and TRBJ2-6; possible D gene TRBD1, 5 bases. Trimming removed 7 bases at V and 0 bases at J, with 16 bases between. The CDR3 length is 17 residues. CDR1 and CDR2 (germline): SGHTA, FQGNSA. The CDR3 sequence is CASILTVYLSGANVLTF. CDR3 DNA: TGTGCCAGCATCCTGACAGTCTATCTCTCTGGGGCCAACGTCCTGACTTTC. Full variable domain (missing parts from reference TRBV7-2 and TRBJ2-6): GAGVSQSPSNKVTEKGKDVELRCDPISGHTALYWYRQSLGQGLEFLIYFQGNSAPDKSGLPSDRFSAERTGGSVSTLTIQRTQQEDSAVYLCASILTVYLSGANVLTFGAGSRLTVL.

This chain connects TRBV2 to TRBJ1-5; D not certain. CDR3 length equals 14 residues. V gave up 6 bases and J gave up 0 bases, with 9 bases separating them. Germline V gives CDR1 SNHLY, CDR2 FYNNEI. Here the CDR3 reads CASRDVISNQPQHF. Written as DNA, the CDR3 is TGTGCCAGCAGGGACGTCATTAGCAATCAGCCCCAGCATTTT.

The count of this clone is one. The chain employs TRBV5-1 and TRBJ1-1; D gene unclear. Germline loops: CDR1 SGHRS, CDR2 YFSETQ. Trimming removed 7 bases at V and 3 bases at J, with 19 bases between. The CDR3 is 15 amino acids. The CDR3 DNA is TGCGCCAGCGGCAATGCAGGTGGAGGAGACACTGAAGCTTTCTTT. This gives the protein CASGNAGGGDTEAFF.

Here the CDR3 DNA reads TGTGCCAGCAGCCAATTTCTGGAGGAGACCGGGGAGCTGTTTTTT. This translates into CASSQFLEETGELFF. The chain couples TRBV3-1 (or the pseudogene TRBV3-2) to TRBJ2-2; a weak D match, TRBD2 (5 bases). Germline values: CDR1 LGHDT, CDR2 YNNKEL (reference sequence). The CDR3 spans 15 residues. V was cut by 2 bases and J by 5 bases, with 12 bases left in between.

The chain recombines TRBV2 with TRBJ1-2, with a tentative D call TRBD1 (5 bases). Trimming stripped 5 bases from V and 3 bases from J, with 16 bases between. In germline, CDR1 is SNHLY, CDR2 FYNNEI. The CDR3 covers 15 residues. This CDR3 is CASSQETGSDYGYTF. Here the CDR3 DNA reads TGTGCCAGCAGTCAAGAAACAGGTTCAGACTATGGCTACACCTTC.

This clone was observed once. The DNA of the CDR3 is TGTGCCAGCAGCTCGGGACTAGCGGGGGGGAACGAGCAGTACTTC. It translates to CASSSGLAGGNEQYF. The J gene is TRBJ2-7, the V gene TRBV7-9, with 16 bases fitting TRBD2. The CDR3 totals 15 residues. V shed 4 bases and J 5 bases; nucleotides not matched to a gene: 2. CDR1 SEHNR and CDR2 FQNEAQ come from the germline V gene (reference sequence).

This chain connects TRBV5-1 to TRBJ2-7; possibly TRBD2 for D (6 bases). This CDR3 is built from 13 residues. The germline gives CDR1 SGHRS, CDR2 YFSETQ. The V end was cut by 6 bases, the J end by 7 bases, with 17 bases between. The CDR3 protein is CASIGGGGWEQYF. The CDR3 region has the DNA TGCGCCAGCATCGGGGGAGGCGGCTGGGAGCAGTACTTC.

The chain recombines TRBV7-2 with TRBJ2-7; 8 bases are shared with TRBD1. V shed 3 bases, J shed 6 bases, and the junction held 13 bases outside the gene matches. This CDR3 has 16 residues. The germline gives CDR1 SGHTA, CDR2 FQGNSA. The CDR3 reads CASSFYFRDRGLEQYF. CDR3 coding DNA: TGTGCCAGCAGCTTTTATTTCCGCGACAGGGGCCTCGAGCAGTACTTC.

This chain uses TRBV27 with TRBJ2-3; D perhaps matches TRBD2 (7 bases). The length of the CDR3 is 16 residues. The germline V gene has CDR1 MNHEY and CDR2 SMNVEV (reference sequence). The germline V and J ends were trimmed by 3 bases and 2 bases, with 15 bases remaining between them. This CDR3 reads CASSFKARGLTDTQYF. In nucleotides, the CDR3 is TGTGCCAGCAGTTTTAAGGCGCGGGGGCTCACAGATACGCAGTATTTT.

This chain links TRBV15 with TRBJ1-2, with TRBD1 matching over 9 bases. The germline V gene encodes CDR1 LNHNV and CDR2 YYDKDF (reference sequence). The CDR3 is 15 residues long. With 0 bases clipped from V and 7 bases from J, the junction kept 6 bases outside the gene matches. The CDR3 here is CATSREIGQGFGYTF. Here the CDR3 DNA reads TGTGCCACCAGCAGAGAGATAGGACAGGGGTTTGGCTACACCTTC. Drawing the rest from reference TRBV15 and TRBJ1-2, the complete variable domain is DAMVIQNPRYQVTQFGKPVTLSCSQTLNHNVMYWYQQKSSQAPKLLFHYYDKDFNNEADTPDNFQSRRPNTSFCFLDIRSPGLGDTAMYLCATSREIGQGFGYTFGSGTRLTVV.

The rearrangement joins TRBV10-3 to TRBJ1-1, with a possible D match to TRBD1 (5 bases). V was cut by 1 base and J by 8 bases, with 11 bases left in between. Germline values: CDR1 ENHRY, CDR2 SYGVKD. The CDR3 is 13 amino acids. CDR3 loop: CAISELTEHEAFF. CDR3 nucleotides: TGTGCCATCAGTGAGTTGACAGAGCACGAAGCTTTCTTT.

This chain connects TRBV18 to TRBJ2-3; 7 nucleotides line up with TRBD2. Germline CDR1 is KGHSH and CDR2 is LQKENI. The V gene end was trimmed by 7 bases and the J gene end by 6 bases; junction bases not matched to a gene: 7. The CDR3 contains 13 residues. CDR3 protein: CASLAGATDTQYF. CDR3 DNA sequence: TGTGCCAGCTTGGCGGGAGCGACTGATACGCAGTATTTT.